This T cell receptor beta chain appears in the sequencing data of a study of cytomegalovirus exposure and HLA in healthy donors. The CDR3 length is 11 residues. The V end was cut by 0 bases, the J end by 4 bases, with 3 bases between. Germline V gives CDR1 DFQATT, CDR2 SNEGSKA (reference sequence). This clone has just one count. Its cognate antigen is unknown. Given the absence of the conserved phenylalanine or tryptophan at the CDR3 end, a read error is likely. PCR amplification relied on 60 Vbeta primers (plus 13 Jbeta primers). Per the original data handling: Around 80 million unique TCR beta chains, roughly 11 million of them shared, were counted by a later analysis. TCRdb's copy holds only in-frame clones and misses some; the assay was immunoSEQ multiplex PCR. The DNA was the basis for D and trimming; V, J and clone size are from that table. The sample carries 140,000 to 150,000 clones, less than 10% recorded once.

Study-wide findings and caveats: When a later analysis compared HLA-associated TCR beta chains with equally common others, the HLA-associated chains turned out to be more clonally expanded and to have lower generation probabilities.

The sequenced sample consisted of PBMCs. This TCR was recovered from a man in his fifties in good health and CMV-seronegative. The V call is TRBV20-1, the J call TRBJ1-1; no clear D. CDR3 nucleotides: TGCAGTGCTAGAGATCCCACTGAAGCTTTCGTT. Its translation is CSARDPTEAFV.